This TCR beta chain emerged from a study of T cells of healthy individuals. CDR1 and CDR2 from the germline V gene are KGHDR and SFDVKD. Trimming removed 6 bases from V and 6 bases from J, with 13 bases in between. The CDR3 spans 13 residues. Each CDR3 protein gets one entry after TCRdb re-called the 5' RACE reads with MiXCR. Among fewer than 70,000 distinct CDR3 sequences, about 15% were seen once, and the ten largest hold 15% to 20%. This clonotype turned up a few times. The clonotype was recovered from a human donor in good health. The rearrangement links TRBV24-1 to TRBJ1-2; D might be TRBD1 (6 bases). In DNA, the CDR3 is TGTGCCACCAGTACCGCAGGGGCAGATGGCTACACCTTC. Its protein product is CATSTAGADGYTF.